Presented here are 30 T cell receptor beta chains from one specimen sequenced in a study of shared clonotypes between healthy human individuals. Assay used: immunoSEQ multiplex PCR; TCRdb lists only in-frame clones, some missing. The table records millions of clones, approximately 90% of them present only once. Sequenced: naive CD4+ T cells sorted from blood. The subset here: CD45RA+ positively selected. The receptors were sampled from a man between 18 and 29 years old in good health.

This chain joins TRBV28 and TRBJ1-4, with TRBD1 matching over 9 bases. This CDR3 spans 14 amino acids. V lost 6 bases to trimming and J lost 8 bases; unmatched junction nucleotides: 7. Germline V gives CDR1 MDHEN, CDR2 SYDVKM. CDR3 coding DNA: TGTGCCAGCAGAAGTCCGGGACAGGGCGAAAAACTGTTTTTT. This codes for CASRSPGQGEKLFF. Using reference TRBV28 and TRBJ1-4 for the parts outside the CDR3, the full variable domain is DVKVTQSSRYLVKRTGEKVFLECVQDMDHENMFWYRQDPGLGLRLIYFSYDVKMKEKGDIPEGYSVSREKKERFSLILESASTNQTSMYLCASRSPGQGEKLFFGSGTQLSVL.

DNA of the CDR3: TGTGCCAGCAGCTTATCCGACCAATACGAGCAGTACTTC. This gives the protein CASSLSDQYEQYF. The chain combines TRBV7-2 with TRBJ2-7; D is ambiguous. Trimming removed 2 bases at V and 4 bases at J, with 9 bases between. Germline V lookup: CDR1 SGHTA, CDR2 FQGNSA. The CDR3 runs to 13 residues.

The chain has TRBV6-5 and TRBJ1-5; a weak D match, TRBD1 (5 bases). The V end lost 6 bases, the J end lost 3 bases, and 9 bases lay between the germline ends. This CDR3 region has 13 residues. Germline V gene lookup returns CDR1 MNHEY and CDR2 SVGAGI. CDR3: CASRRDLNQPQHF. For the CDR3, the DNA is TGTGCCAGCAGGCGGGACCTCAATCAGCCCCAGCATTTT.

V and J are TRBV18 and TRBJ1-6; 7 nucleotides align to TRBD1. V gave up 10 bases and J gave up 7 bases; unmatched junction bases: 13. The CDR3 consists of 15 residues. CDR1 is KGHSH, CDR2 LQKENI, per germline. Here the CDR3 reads CANAKTGLKNSPLHF. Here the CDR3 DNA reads TGTGCCAACGCCAAGACAGGGCTGAAGAATTCACCCCTCCACTTT.

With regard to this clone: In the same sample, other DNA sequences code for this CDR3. Written as DNA, the CDR3 is TGTGCCAGCACCCGGTCAGGAAACACTGAAGCTTTCTTT. This translates into CASTRSGNTEAFF. The V call is TRBV6-5, the J call TRBJ1-1, with D uncertain. The CDR3 totals 13 residues. Germline lookup yields CDR1 MNHEY and CDR2 SVGAGI. Trimming cost V 7 bases and J 2 bases, with 11 bases left between them.

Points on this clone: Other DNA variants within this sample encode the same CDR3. The CDR3 sequence: CASSLEQGNTEAFF. The CDR3 DNA reads TGTGCCAGCAGCTTAGAACAAGGTAACACTGAAGCTTTCTTT. The chain recombines TRBV7-2 with TRBJ1-1; D remains unclear. This CDR3 contains 14 residues. In germline, CDR1 is SGHTA, CDR2 FQGNSA. Trimming took 1 base from V and 2 from J, leaving 8 bases between them.

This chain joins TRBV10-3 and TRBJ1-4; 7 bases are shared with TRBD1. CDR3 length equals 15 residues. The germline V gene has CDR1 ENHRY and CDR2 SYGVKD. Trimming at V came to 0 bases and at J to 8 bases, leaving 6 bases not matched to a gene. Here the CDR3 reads CAISESEGAGEKLFF. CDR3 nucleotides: TGTGCCATCAGTGAGTCAGAGGGGGCAGGAGAAAAACTGTTTTTT.

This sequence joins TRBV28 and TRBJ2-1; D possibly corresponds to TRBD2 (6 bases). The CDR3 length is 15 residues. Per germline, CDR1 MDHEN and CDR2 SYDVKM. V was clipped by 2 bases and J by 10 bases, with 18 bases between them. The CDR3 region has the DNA TGTGCCAGCAGTTTAGGCCCCTCGTCGGGGGTCGAGCAGTTCTTC. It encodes CASSLGPSSGVEQFF.

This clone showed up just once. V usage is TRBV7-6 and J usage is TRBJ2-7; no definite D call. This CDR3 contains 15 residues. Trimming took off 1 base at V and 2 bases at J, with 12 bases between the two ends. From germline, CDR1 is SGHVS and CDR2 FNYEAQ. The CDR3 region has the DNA TGTGCCAGCAGCTTAGGCTTCGACACACCCTACGAGCAGTACTTC. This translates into CASSLGFDTPYEQYF.

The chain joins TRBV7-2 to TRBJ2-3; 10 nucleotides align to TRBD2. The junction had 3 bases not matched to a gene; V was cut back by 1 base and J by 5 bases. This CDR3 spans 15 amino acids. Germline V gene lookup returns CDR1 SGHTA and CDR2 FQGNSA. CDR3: CASSLVASGRDTQYF. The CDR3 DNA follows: TGTGCCAGCAGCTTAGTGGCTAGCGGGAGAGATACGCAGTATTTT.

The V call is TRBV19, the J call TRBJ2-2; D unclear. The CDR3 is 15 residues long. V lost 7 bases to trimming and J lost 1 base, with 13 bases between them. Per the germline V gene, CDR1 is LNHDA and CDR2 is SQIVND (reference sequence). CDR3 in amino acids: CASTPIWENTGELFF. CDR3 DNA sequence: TGTGCCAGTACCCCTATCTGGGAGAACACCGGGGAGCTGTTTTTT.

The CDR3 loop reads CASSTGQQETQYF. CDR3 coding DNA: TGTGCCAGCAGCACGGGACAGCAAGAGACCCAGTACTTC. The chain couples TRBV7-2 to TRBJ2-5; TRBD1 matches 7 bases. V gave up 5 bases and J gave up 2 bases; unmatched junction bases: 2. Germline loops: CDR1 SGHTA, CDR2 FQGNSA. The CDR3 spans 13 residues.

The CDR3 loop is CASRPSGSSYNEQFF. CDR3 sequence (DNA): TGTGCCAGCAGACCAAGCGGGAGCTCCTACAATGAGCAGTTCTTC. V gene TRBV6-6 combines with J gene TRBJ2-1; 8 positions match TRBD2. Trimming removed 6 bases from V and 0 bases from J; junction bases left unmatched: 4. The CDR3 runs to 15 residues. The V gene's germline CDR1 is MNHNY and CDR2 SVGAGI (reference sequence).

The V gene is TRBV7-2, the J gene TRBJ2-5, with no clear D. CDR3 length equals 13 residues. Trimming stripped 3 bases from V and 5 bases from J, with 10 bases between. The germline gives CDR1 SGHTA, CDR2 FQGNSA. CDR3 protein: CASSFWSLETQYF. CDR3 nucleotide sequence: TGTGCCAGCAGCTTTTGGAGTTTGGAGACCCAGTACTTC.

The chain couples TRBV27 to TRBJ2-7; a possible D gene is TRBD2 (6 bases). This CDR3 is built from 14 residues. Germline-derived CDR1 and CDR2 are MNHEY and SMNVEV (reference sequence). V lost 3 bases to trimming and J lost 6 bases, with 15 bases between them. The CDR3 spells CASSLNYKGGEQYF. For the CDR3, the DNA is TGTGCCAGCAGTTTGAATTACAAGGGAGGCGAGCAGTACTTC.

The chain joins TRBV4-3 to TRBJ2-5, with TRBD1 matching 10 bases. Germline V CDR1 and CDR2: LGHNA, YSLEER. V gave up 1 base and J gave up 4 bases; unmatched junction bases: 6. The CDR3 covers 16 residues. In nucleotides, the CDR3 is TGCGCCAGCAGCCAAGCCCCGGGACAGGGGCGAGAGACCCAGTACTTC. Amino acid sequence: CASSQAPGQGRETQYF.

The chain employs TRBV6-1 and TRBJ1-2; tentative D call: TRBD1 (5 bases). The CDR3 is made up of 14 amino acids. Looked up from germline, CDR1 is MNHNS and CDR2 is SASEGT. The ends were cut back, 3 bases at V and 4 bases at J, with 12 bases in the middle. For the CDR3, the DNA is TGTGCCAGCAGTGATCCAGGGCGTAGCTATGGCTACACCTTC. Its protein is CASSDPGRSYGYTF.

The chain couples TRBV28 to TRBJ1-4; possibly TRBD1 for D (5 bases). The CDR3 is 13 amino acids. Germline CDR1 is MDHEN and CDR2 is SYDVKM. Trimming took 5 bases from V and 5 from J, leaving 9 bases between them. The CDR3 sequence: CASSKTVNEKLFF. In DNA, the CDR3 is TGTGCCAGCAGTAAGACAGTAAATGAAAAACTGTTTTTT.

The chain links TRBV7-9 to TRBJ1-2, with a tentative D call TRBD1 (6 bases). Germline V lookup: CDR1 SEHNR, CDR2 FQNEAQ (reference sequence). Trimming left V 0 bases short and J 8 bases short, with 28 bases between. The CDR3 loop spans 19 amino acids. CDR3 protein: CASSLALGGRELTGFGYTF. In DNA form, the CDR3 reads TGTGCCAGCAGCTTAGCGCTCGGGGGGCGAGAGTTAACCGGGTTCGGCTACACCTTC. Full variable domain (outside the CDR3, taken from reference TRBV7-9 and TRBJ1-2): DTGVSQNPRHKITKRGQNVTFRCDPISEHNRLYWYRQTLGQGPEFLTYFQNEAQLEKSRLLSDRFSAERPKGSFSTLEIQRTEQGDSAMYLCASSLALGGRELTGFGYTFGSGTRLTVV.

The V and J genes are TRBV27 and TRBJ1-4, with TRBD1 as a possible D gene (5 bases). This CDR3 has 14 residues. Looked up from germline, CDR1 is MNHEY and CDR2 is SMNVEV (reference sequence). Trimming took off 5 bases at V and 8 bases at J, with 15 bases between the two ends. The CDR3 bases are TGTGCCAGCAGTCTAAACGGGGCTGGGGAAAAACTGTTTTTT. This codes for CASSLNGAGEKLFF.

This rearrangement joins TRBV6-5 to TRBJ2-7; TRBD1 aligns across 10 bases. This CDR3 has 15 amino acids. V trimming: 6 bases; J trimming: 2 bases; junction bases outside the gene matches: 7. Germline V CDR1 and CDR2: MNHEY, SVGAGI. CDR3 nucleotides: TGTGCCAGCAGGTACCGGGACAGGGGTCCCTACGAGCAGTACTTC. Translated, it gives CASRYRDRGPYEQYF.

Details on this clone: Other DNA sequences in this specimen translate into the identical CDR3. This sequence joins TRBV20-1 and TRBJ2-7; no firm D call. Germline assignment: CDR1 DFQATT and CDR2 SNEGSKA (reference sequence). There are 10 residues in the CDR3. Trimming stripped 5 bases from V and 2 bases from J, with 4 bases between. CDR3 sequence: CSARPYEQYF. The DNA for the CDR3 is TGCAGTGCTCGTCCCTACGAGCAGTACTTC.

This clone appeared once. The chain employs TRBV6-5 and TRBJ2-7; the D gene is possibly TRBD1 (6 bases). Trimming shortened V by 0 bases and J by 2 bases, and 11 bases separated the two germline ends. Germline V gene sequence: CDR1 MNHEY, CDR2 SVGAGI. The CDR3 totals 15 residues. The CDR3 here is CASSYSTGNTYEQYF. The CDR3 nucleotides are TGTGCCAGCAGTTACTCGACAGGCAACACCTACGAGCAGTACTTC.

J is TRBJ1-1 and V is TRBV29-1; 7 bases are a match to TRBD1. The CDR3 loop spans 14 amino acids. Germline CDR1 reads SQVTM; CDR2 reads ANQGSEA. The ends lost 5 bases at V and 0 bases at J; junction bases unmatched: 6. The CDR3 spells CSVLPGGLNTEAFF. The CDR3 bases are TGCAGCGTTCTCCCAGGGGGTTTGAACACTGAAGCTTTCTTT. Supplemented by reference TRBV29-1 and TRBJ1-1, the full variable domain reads SAVISQKPSRDICQRGTSLTIQCQVDSQVTMMFWYRQQPGQSLTLIATANQGSEATYESGFVIDKFPISRPNLTFSTLTVSNMSPEDSSIYLCSVLPGGLNTEAFFGQGTRLTVV.

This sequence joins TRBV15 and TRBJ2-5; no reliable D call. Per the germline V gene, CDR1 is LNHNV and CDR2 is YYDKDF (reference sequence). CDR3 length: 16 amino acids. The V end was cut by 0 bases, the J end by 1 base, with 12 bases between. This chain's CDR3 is CATSRDPTAAQETQYF. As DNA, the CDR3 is TGTGCCACCAGCAGAGATCCCACGGCGGCCCAAGAGACCCAGTACTTC.

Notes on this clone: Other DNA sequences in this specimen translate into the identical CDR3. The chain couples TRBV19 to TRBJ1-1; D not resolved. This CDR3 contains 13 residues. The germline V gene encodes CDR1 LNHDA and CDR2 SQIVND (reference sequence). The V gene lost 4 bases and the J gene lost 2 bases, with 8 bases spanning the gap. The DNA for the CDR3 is TGTGCCAGTAGTAGTACGGGCAACACTGAAGCTTTCTTT. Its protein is CASSSTGNTEAFF.

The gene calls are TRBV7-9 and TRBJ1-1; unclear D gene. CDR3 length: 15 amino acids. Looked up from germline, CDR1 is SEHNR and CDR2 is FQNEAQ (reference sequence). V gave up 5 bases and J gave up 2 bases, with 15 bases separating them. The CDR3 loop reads CASSPRELGNTEAFF. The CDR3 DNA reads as TGTGCCAGCAGCCCTCGCGAGTTGGGAAACACTGAAGCTTTCTTT.

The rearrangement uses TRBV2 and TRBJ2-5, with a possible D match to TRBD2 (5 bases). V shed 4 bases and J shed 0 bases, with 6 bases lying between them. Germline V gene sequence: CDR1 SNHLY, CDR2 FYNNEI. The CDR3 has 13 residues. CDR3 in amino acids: CASSGLNQETQYF. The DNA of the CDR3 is TGTGCCAGCAGTGGACTAAACCAAGAGACCCAGTACTTC.

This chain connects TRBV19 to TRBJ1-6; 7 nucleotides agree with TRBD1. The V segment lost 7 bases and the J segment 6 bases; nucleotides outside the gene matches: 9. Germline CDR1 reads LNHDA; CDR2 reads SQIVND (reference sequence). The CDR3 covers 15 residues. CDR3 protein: CASNPGQEINSPLHF. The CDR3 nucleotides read TGTGCCAGTAACCCCGGACAGGAGATTAATTCACCCCTCCACTTT.

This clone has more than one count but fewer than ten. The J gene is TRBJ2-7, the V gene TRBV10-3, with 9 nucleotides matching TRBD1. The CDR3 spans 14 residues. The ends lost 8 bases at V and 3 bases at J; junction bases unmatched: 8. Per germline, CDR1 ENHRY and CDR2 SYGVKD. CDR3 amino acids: CAIRLTGGGYEQYF. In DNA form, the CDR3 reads TGTGCCATCCGGCTTACAGGGGGCGGCTACGAGCAGTACTTC.